This T cell receptor beta chain was retrieved from a study of early T cells in non-severe SARS-CoV-2 infection. Germline V gives CDR1 SGHRS, CDR2 YFSETQ. V was trimmed by 2 bases and J by 9 bases, leaving 6 bases between them. The CDR3 is 11 amino acids. This clonotype was detected ten times or more. What it binds is not known. Whole-study results and caveats: Matches to VDJdb favored anti-spike CD8 responses and missed private and CD4 specificities.

Unique molecular identifiers tagged individual cDNA molecules. TCRdb called the 5' RACE reads again in MiXCR, with one record for every CDR3 protein. The data show roughly 35,000 distinct CDR3 sequences, about 10% seen once. Sequencing input: whole blood. The clonotype originates from an adult who was a healthcare worker with PCR-confirmed SARS-CoV-2 infection or an uninfected control (not recorded which). The gene calls are TRBV5-1 and TRBJ2-1; D not certain. The CDR3, as DNA: TGCGCCAGCAGCTTTCTTAGTGAGCAGTTCTTC. Protein sequence: CASSFLSEQFF.